The 10 T cell receptor beta chains below were found in one sample sequenced in a study of blood T cell repertoires in COVID-19. Clones were read by immunoSEQ multiplex PCR, and TCRdb kept only the in-frame ones, dropping some. The top ten clones hold roughly 2.9% of a sample with 300,000 or so clones, around nine tenths of them seen once. Sequencing was performed on PBMCs or T cells enriched from blood (not recorded which). Source of these receptors: a woman between 50 and 59 years old who had been exposed to COVID-19.

V and J are TRBV19 and TRBJ2-5, with a tentative D call TRBD1 (6 bases). V lost 1 base, J lost 5 bases, and 8 bases lay in between. Germline-derived CDR1 and CDR2 are LNHDA and SQIVND (reference sequence). This CDR3 has 13 residues. The CDR3 nucleotides are TGTGCCAGTAGTATAGTAAGGGGGGAGACCCAGTACTTC. This gives the protein CASSIVRGETQYF.

CDR3 sequence: CAISDQPGTSGGAGETQYF. As DNA, the CDR3 is TGTGCCATCAGTGATCAGCCCGGGACTAGCGGGGGGGCCGGGGAGACCCAGTACTTC. The rearrangement joins TRBV10-3 to TRBJ2-5; 16 nucleotides agree with TRBD2. The trim removed 3 bases at V and 5 bases at J, leaving 12 bases unmatched. CDR3 length: 19 amino acids. Germline loops: CDR1 ENHRY, CDR2 SYGVKD.

The gene calls are TRBV7-9 and TRBJ2-2, with D unresolved. V lost 10 bases and J lost 5, with 8 bases in between. The germline V gene has CDR1 SEHNR and CDR2 FQNEAQ (reference sequence). The CDR3 covers 11 residues. CDR3 region: CATTQTGELFF. In nucleotides, the CDR3 is TGTGCCACCACCCAGACCGGGGAGCTGTTTTTT.

Worth noting for this clone: Mismatch with germline at one junction end may stem from a read error. The V gene is TRBV5-6, the J gene TRBJ1-2; maybe TRBD1 (6 bases). This CDR3 is built from 14 residues. Looked up from germline, CDR1 is SGHDT and CDR2 is YYEEEE. In DNA form, the CDR3 reads TGTGCCAGCAGCTCACCGGGACACCACTACGGCTACACCTTC. As protein: CASSSPGHHYGYTF.

The chain uses TRBV16 and TRBJ1-1, with no clear D. Trimming stripped 5 bases from V and 4 bases from J, with 14 bases between. Germline lookup yields CDR1 KGHSY and CDR2 FQNENV. This CDR3 region has 14 residues. CDR3 DNA: TGTGCCAGCAGCACGCCGCTAGAGGCCACTGAAGCTTTCTTT. It specifies CASSTPLEATEAFF.

This sequence joins TRBV18 and TRBJ1-6; weak D call: TRBD1 (6 bases). The CDR3 loop spans 15 amino acids. V lost 6 bases and J 5 bases, leaving 14 bases between the germline ends. Germline CDR1 reads KGHSH; CDR2 reads LQKENI. The CDR3 nucleotides read TGTGCCAGCTCCCCGAATACAGGGAATAATTCACCCCTCCACTTT. Translated: CASSPNTGNNSPLHF. Complete variable domain (other parts from reference TRBV18 and TRBJ1-6): NAGVMQNPRHLVRRRGQEARLRCSPMKGHSHVYWYRQLPEEGLKFMVYLQKENIIDESGMPKERFSAEFPKEGPSILRIQQVVRGDSAAYFCASSPNTGNNSPLHFGNGTRLTVT.

In nucleotides, the CDR3 is TGTGCCACCCTACAGGGGCGAGGCTACACCTTC. Translating gives CATLQGRGYTF. The gene calls are TRBV28 and TRBJ1-2, with 7 bases aligning to TRBD1. The CDR3 totals 11 residues. Germline lookup yields CDR1 MDHEN and CDR2 SYDVKM. Germline trimming cut 10 bases from V and 8 bases from J; bases unmatched to any gene: 7.

The V gene is TRBV5-1, the J gene TRBJ1-3, with D perhaps TRBD1 (5 bases). Trimming removed 3 bases at V and 0 bases at J, with 7 bases between. The length of the CDR3 is 14 residues. Germline assignment: CDR1 SGHRS and CDR2 YFSETQ. The CDR3 coding sequence is TGCGCCAGCAGCTGGGGGGACTCTGGAAACACCATATATTTT. Its translation is CASSWGDSGNTIYF.

DNA for the CDR3: TGCGCCAGCAGCCAAGCCCGTGGGGCGGGGGATACGCAGTATTTT. It specifies CASSQARGAGDTQYF. V usage is TRBV4-1 and J usage is TRBJ2-3, with D possibly TRBD2 on 6 matching bases. The CDR3 extends over 15 amino acids. V dropped 1 base and J dropped 6 bases, with 14 bases sitting between them. Per the germline V gene, CDR1 is MGHRA and CDR2 is YSYEKL.

The chain carries TRBV4-2 and TRBJ1-2; 8 positions match TRBD1. The V and J ends lost 4 bases and 4 bases, in that order; junction bases with no gene match: 5. The germline gives CDR1 LGHNA, CDR2 YNFKEQ. This CDR3 is built from 14 residues. The CDR3 reads CASSRDGQGYGYTF. The CDR3 DNA is TGTGCCAGCAGCCGCGACGGACAGGGCTATGGCTACACCTTC.